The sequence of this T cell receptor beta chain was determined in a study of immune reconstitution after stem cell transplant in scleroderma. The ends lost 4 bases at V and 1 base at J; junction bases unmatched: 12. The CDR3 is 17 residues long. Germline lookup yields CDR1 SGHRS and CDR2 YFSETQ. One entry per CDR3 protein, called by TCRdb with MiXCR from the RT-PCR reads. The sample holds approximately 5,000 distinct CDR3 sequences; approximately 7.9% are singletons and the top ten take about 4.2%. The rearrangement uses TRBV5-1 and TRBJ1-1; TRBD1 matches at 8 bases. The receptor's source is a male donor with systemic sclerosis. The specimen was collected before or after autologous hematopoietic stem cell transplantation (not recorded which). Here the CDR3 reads CASSPQGQGARNTEAFF. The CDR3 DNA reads TGCGCCAGCAGCCCGCAGGGGCAGGGGGCAAGGAACACTGAAGCTTTCTTT.